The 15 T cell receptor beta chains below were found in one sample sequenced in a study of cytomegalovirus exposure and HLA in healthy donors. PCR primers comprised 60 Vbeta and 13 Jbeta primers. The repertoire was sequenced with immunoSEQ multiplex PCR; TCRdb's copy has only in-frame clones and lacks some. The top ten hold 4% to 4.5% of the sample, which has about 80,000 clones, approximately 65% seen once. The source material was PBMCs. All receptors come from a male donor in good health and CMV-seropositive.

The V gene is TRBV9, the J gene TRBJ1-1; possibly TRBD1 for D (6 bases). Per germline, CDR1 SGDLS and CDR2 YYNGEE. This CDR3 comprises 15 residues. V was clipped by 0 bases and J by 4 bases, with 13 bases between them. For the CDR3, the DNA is TGTGCCAGCAGCGTAGCTGAGGTAGGGGGCACTGAAGCTTTCTTT. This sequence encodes CASSVAEVGGTEAFF.

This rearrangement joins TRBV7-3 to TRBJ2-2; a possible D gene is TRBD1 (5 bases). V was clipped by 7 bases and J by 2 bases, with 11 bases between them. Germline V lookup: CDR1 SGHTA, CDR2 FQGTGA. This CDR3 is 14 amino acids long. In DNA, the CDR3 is TGTGCCAGCACAAGGGGCCCCAACACCGGGGAGCTGTTTTTT. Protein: CASTRGPNTGELFF.

The CDR3 spells CASSLMGDRSLNSPLHF. Written as DNA, the CDR3 is TGTGCCAGCAGCTTGATGGGGGACAGAAGCCTAAATTCACCCCTCCACTTT. V gene TRBV5-5 combines with J gene TRBJ1-6; TRBD1 matches 7 bases. Germline CDR1 SGHKS, CDR2 YYEKEE (reference sequence). The ends lost 1 base at V and 7 bases at J; junction bases unmatched: 11. This CDR3 spans 17 amino acids.

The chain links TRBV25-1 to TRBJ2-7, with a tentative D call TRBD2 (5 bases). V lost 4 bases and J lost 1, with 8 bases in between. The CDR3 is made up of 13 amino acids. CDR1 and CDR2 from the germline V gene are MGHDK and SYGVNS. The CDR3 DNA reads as TGTGCCAGCAGTGGCCCGGGGTCCTACGAGCAGTACTTC. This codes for CASSGPGSYEQYF.

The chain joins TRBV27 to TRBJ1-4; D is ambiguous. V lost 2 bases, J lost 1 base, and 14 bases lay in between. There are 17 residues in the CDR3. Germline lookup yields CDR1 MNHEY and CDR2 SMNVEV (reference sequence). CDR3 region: CASSLKAAVVTNEKLFF. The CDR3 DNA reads TGTGCCAGCAGTTTAAAGGCGGCTGTGGTAACTAATGAAAAACTGTTTTTT. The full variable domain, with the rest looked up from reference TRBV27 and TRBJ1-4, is EAQVTQNPRYLITVTGKKLTVTCSQNMNHEYMSWYRQDPGLGLRQIYYSMNVEVTDKGDVPEGYKVSRKEKRNFPLILESPSPNQTSLYFCASSLKAAVVTNEKLFFGSGTQLSVL.

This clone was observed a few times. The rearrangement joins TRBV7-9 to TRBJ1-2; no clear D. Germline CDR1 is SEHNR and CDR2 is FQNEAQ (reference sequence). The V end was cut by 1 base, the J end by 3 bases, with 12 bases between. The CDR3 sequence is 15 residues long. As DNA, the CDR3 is TGTGCCAGCAGCTTAGAGGTGGAGTTGGACTATGGCTACACCTTC. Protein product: CASSLEVELDYGYTF. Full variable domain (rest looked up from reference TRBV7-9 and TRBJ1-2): DTGVSQNPRHKITKRGQNVTFRCDPISEHNRLYWYRQTLGQGPEFLTYFQNEAQLEKSRLLSDRFSAERPKGSFSTLEIQRTEQGDSAMYLCASSLEVELDYGYTFGSGTRLTVV.

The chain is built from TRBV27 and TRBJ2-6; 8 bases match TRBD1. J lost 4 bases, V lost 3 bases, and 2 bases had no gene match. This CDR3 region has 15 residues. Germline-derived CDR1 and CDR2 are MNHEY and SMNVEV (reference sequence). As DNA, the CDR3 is TGTGCCAGCAGTTTTCAGGGGGCGGGGGCCAACGTCCTGACTTTC. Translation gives CASSFQGAGANVLTF.

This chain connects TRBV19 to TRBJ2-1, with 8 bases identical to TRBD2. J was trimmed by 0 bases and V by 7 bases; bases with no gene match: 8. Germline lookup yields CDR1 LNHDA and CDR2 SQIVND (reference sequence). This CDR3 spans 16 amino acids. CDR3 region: CASTTASGLSYNEQFF. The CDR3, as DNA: TGTGCCAGTACCACCGCTAGCGGGCTCTCCTACAATGAGCAGTTCTTC.

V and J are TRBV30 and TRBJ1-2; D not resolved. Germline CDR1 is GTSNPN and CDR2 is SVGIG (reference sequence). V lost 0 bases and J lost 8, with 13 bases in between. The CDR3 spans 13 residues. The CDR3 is CAWSVRRPEGYTF. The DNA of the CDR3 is TGTGCCTGGAGTGTACGGCGGCCTGAAGGCTACACCTTC.

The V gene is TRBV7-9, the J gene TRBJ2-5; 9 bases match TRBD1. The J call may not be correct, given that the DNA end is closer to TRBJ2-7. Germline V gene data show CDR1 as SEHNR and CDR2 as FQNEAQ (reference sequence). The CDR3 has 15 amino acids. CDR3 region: CASSALDRGDYEQYF. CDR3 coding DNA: TGTGCCAGCAGCGCCTTAGACAGGGGGGACTACGAGCAGTACTTC.

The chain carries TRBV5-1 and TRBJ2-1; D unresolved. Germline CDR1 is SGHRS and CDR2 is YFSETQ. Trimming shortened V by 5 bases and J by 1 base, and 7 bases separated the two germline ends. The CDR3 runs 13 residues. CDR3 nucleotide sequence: TGCGCCAGCAGGGCAGGATCCTACAATGAGCAGTTCTTC. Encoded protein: CASRAGSYNEQFF.

The CDR3 region is CASSSFRGGNSPLHF. The CDR3 DNA is TGTGCCAGCAGTTCTTTCAGGGGCGGCAATTCACCCCTCCACTTT. The chain has TRBV5-4 and TRBJ1-6, with D possibly matching TRBD1 (6 bases). Trimming removed 5 bases from V and 7 bases from J, with 16 bases in between. Germline lookup yields CDR1 SGHNT and CDR2 YYREEE (reference sequence). The length of the CDR3 is 15 residues.

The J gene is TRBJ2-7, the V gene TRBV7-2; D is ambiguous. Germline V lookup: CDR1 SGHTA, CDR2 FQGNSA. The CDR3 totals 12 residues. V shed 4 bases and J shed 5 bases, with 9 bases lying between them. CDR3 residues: CASSSYRDEQYF. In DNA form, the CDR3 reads TGTGCCAGCAGCTCTTACAGAGACGAGCAGTACTTC.

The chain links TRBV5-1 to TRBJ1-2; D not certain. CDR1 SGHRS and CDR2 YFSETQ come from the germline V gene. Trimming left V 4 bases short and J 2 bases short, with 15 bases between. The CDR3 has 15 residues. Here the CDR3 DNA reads TGCGCCAGCAGCCCCGGGAACCGCTACAACTATGGCTACACCTTC. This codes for CASSPGNRYNYGYTF. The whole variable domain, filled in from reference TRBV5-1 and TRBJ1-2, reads KAGVTQTPRYLIKTRGQQVTLSCSPISGHRSVSWYQQTPGQGLQFLFEYFSETQRNKGNFPGRFSGRQFSNSRSEMNVSTLELGDSALYLCASSPGNRYNYGYTFGSGTRLTVV.

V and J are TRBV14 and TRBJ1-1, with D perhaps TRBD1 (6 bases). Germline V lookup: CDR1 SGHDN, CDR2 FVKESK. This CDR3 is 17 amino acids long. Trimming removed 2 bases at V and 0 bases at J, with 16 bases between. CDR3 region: CASSQPTDRIMNTEAFF. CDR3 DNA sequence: TGTGCCAGCAGCCAACCTACTGACAGGATTATGAACACTGAAGCTTTCTTT.